This entry describes one T cell receptor beta chain. Its antigen target is currently unknown. Base qualities are missing; no much larger clone stands one base away. The cohort was made up of several hundred healthy bone marrow donors. All cohort members were sampled while nominally healthy, although unrecorded immune exposures were likely present. The donor tested CMV seropositive and was one of the 289 seropositive cohort members. Each donor provided a peripheral blood sample, and peripheral blood mononuclear cells were used for TCR beta sequencing. Genomic DNA extraction from the blood cell samples was performed with the Qiagen DNeasy Blood Extraction Kit. This sample was taken from a study of cytomegalovirus exposure and HLA in healthy donors (dated by TCRdb to about 2017). Describing the broader study: In an earlier analysis of fewer than 750 of the donors, 276 Gb of sequence data and 120 million or so unique TCR beta sequences from about 180 million T cells were reported. An early release covering roughly 580 HLA-typed donors comprised 250 to 350 gigabases of sequencing data and about 90 million unique TCR sequences. Of the approximately 370 genotyped donors, approximately 80% were placed in the genetic ancestry cluster associated with self-reported Caucasian donors. The study aimed to test whether signatures of past pathogen exposure could be identified by cataloging public T cell receptors. The study used immunosequencing to profile the T cell repertoires of under 700 subjects and linked those repertoires to cytomegalovirus serostatus. A separate validation cohort of approximately 130 different subjects was used in addition to the roughly 720-subject first cohort. To predict cytomegalovirus infection status, the study brought together high-throughput TCR immunosequencing, statistical association of individual TCRs with disease status, and machine learning. In a later analysis, previously published TCR beta repertoires from several hundred donors were re-analyzed and high-resolution HLA genotyping was added so that TCR occurrence patterns could be studied. The later analysis used no new phenotypic data to find candidate immune exposures, relying instead on TCR beta sequences and their occurrence across donors. An earlier analysis of around 580 of the donors used high-throughput TCR beta sequencing to judge whether each TCR beta V gene segment behaved as functional or pseudogenic. Donor age, sex, ethnicity and CMV serostatus were compiled together with the repertoire data. Genome-wide SNP genotypes for about 65% of the 666 donors were used in a later genetic analysis, which treated that subset as a discovery cohort. All discovery cohort repertoires had been generated on a single sequencing platform. HLA typing included class I and class II loci at four-digit resolution. The number of typed donors differed by locus: about 629-630 for A, B, C, DRB1 and DQB1; 522 for DQA1; around 610 for DPA1; and around 450 for DPB1. Because of strong linkage in the cohort, five DR-DQ haplotypes were treated as single units for association and clustering. Among about 370 genotyped donors of the cohort, an average of approximately 200,000 unique TCR beta nucleotide sequences was sequenced per donor, of which about 19% were non-productive. Broader findings and caveats from the paper: For the cohort, immune exposure information was limited to CMV serostatus. When HLA alleles, especially DR and DQ, strongly co-occurred, attributing TCR associations to individual alleles was difficult. A group of highly shared sequence variants was considered likely to be a technical artifact of the sequencing pipeline. V-gene and J-gene trimming of TCR beta chains was associated with a missense DCLRE1C variant in a later genetic analysis, and the association was replicated in an independent cohort. According to a later analysis, most CMV-associated TCR beta chains appeared to be HLA-restricted, and the HLA associations seemed to be driven largely by CMV exposure. Because counts were too low, roughly 17 rarely observed V segments, including chromosome 9 orphons, were left out of the earlier analysis of approximately 500 of the donors. In a later analysis, the rate of TCR association differed among HLA loci, with DRB1 alleles having the most associated TCRs and HLA-C alleles having the fewest. Because HLA typing was unavailable for some donors at each locus, only the typed subset was used in association tests. In an earlier analysis of some 640 of the donors, most TCR beta V segments were observed in productive rearrangements about 87% or about 30% of the time, broadly matching IMGT annotations. Cytomegalovirus status was reported to be diagnosed by the classifier with high specificity and sensitivity in both the original and validation cohorts. According to the authors, the approach could potentially be generalized to other disease states and immunological phenotypes. Presence/absence analyses assumed roughly uniform sequencing depth across donors, an assumption that may not hold. The cohort was sequenced for TCR beta chains only, and without alpha or paired-chain data the features that could be detected were limited. Some IMGT-functional V segments, including TRBV6-2 and TRBV6-3, could not be told apart with the 87-base-pair reads, so those segments were excluded. A further reported finding was that TCR beta sequences accurately predicted the HLA-A and HLA-B alleles for most subjects in the first cohort. A total of roughly 160 TCR beta chains were listed by the study as associated with cytomegalovirus. Specific HLA alleles were associated with roughly 16,000 TCR beta sequences at a false discovery rate of 0.05 in a later analysis. In a later analysis, several top co-occurrence clusters were reported to appear linked to parvovirus B19, influenza, CMV and Epstein-Barr virus. A later analysis found that HLA-associated TCR beta chains were more clonally expanded and had lower generation probabilities than equally common non-associated chains. Correlated functional status among segregating V segments might reflect linkage disequilibrium, but an unknown experimental factor could not be ruled out. Most TCR sequences were seen in very few donors, while some public TCRs were found in many individuals. In vitro tests confirmed that a few of the cytomegalovirus-associated TCR beta chains recognize cytomegalovirus antigens. In a later genetic analysis, fewer N-insertions in productive TCRs were reported among donors in an Asian-associated ancestry cluster than the 666-donor mean.

The CDR3 sequence holds 16 residues, the cysteine and phenylalanine included. The kept DNA is CDR3 alone, 48 bases in frame from the first base. CDR1 and CDR2 (SGHRS, YFSETQ) derive from the germline V gene. The germline V and J ends show losses of 4 bases and 0 bases respectively, and no gene match explains 7 bases of the junction. The library was obtained by the immunoSEQ multiplex PCR assay. For the multiplex PCR, a mixture combining 60 forward primers for TCR Vbeta segments and 13 reverse primers for TCR Jbeta segments was used. Amplification of the CDR3 region of rearranged TCR beta genes was performed with a multiplex PCR assay on genomic DNA. The amplified TCR beta libraries were sequenced on the Illumina HiSeq System as 87-base-pair reads. In the original analysis: In a later analysis, approximately 74 million unique TCR beta chains were counted across the roughly 700 repertoires, and roughly 11 million of these chains were shared by at least two donors. Raw reads were error-corrected and collapsed into unique sequences with a nearest-neighbor algorithm that merged closely related sequences to remove PCR and sequencing errors. Alignment of CDR3 sequences to IMGT reference sequences was used to assign V, D and J gene segments. For a sequence to be retained, a match of at least six nucleotides to both a V gene segment and a J gene segment was required. Rearrangements were classified as productive when the CDR3 lacked stop codons and remained in frame with V and J, and all other rearrangements were classified as non-productive. Following IMGT convention, CDR3 was defined as the stretch from the second conserved V-encoded cysteine up to the conserved J-encoded phenylalanine. Sequences without an unambiguous match to a single V gene segment were excluded from the earlier analysis of about 600 of the donors. An earlier analysis of fewer than 750 of the donors called V segments functional above 56.7% productive rearrangements and segregating when the between-donor standard deviation exceeded 5%. To diagnose cytomegalovirus status from the catalog of TCR beta chain sequences, a statistical classification framework was built. A later analysis assigned V and J genes by comparing TCR nucleotide sequences with IMGT/GENE-DB human TR gene sequences. In a later analysis, CDR3 sequences and most-parsimonious VDJ recombination scenarios were assigned using the TCRdist pipeline. A later analysis defined each TCR beta chain by its CDR3 amino acid sequence plus V-gene family, and excluded reads lacking a unique V-gene family. A later analysis removed nearly 600 highly shared, low-generation-probability nucleotide sequences to deal with suspected cross-contamination and a sequencing artifact. In a later analysis, a clonal expansion index was calculated for each public chain from normalized within-repertoire ranks of inferred template counts. Generation probabilities in a later analysis came from a VDJ recombination model fitted to out-of-frame rearrangements, and those results were checked against IGoR. A later analysis scored TCR-TCR, TCR-HLA and TCR-CMV co-occurrence with hypergeometric tests, applying a repertoire-size bias correction to TCR pairs. False discovery rates were estimated in a later analysis by permuting HLA or CMV assignments 20 times. A later analysis grouped co-occurring TCRs with DBSCAN, adding TCRdist sequence similarity when clustering within HLA-allele-positive subsets. Repertoires with fewer than 30,000 or more than 120,000 public chains, plus five repertoires with anomalous nucleotide sharing, were excluded from co-occurrence clustering. In TCRdb, the immuneACCESS table is reduced to in-frame sequences with V and J assigned. These tables do not hold every clone; where another copy was compared, an unresolved V gene accounts for under half, and the others remain unexplained. Clone size and V and J calls were adopted from that table, with D and trimming inferred from the DNA. The sample has about 150,000 clones on record, more than 75% of them singletons. The ten largest make up about 13% of the sample.

This sequence was found in a man aged 25 to 40 in good health and CMV-seropositive. What was sequenced was PBMCs. The chain links TRBV5-1 with TRBJ1-3, with 7 junctional bases fitting TRBD1. The sequenced DNA is TGCGCCAGCAGCCAGGGGGGAGTAAGCTCTGGAAACACCATATATTTT. This translates into CASSQGGVSSGNTIYF.